This is a list of T cell receptor beta chains from one sample in a study of identical twins. TCRdb itself ran the 5' RACE reads through MiXCR, one entry per CDR3 protein. The sample lists fewer than 250,000 distinct CDR3 sequences, approximately 8% occurring once. These same records also appear under a second study, on yellow fever vaccine responses in identical twins.

The sequencing input was CD8+ T cells sorted from blood. Receptors were obtained from a woman younger than 30 in good health. CDR3s include the opening cysteine and the closing phenylalanine or tryptophan. Each record gives: V gene, J gene, CDR3 protein.

v_gene: TRBV14; j_gene: TRBJ2-1; CDR3aa: CASSHDRDKLYNEQFF
v_gene: TRBV3-1; j_gene: TRBJ2-3; CDR3aa: CASSQGGRAGAGADTQYF
v_gene: TRBV6-5; j_gene: TRBJ2-3; CDR3aa: CASSYRTSGGTDTQYF
v_gene: TRBV24-1; j_gene: TRBJ2-1; CDR3aa: CATSGSGWGDEQFF
v_gene: TRBV9; j_gene: TRBJ2-7; CDR3aa: CASSFRDRPYEQYF
v_gene: TRBV7-9; j_gene: TRBJ2-2; CDR3aa: CASSSGRANTGELFF
v_gene: TRBV24-1; j_gene: TRBJ2-1; CDR3aa: CATSDSQGAGSGHNEQFF
v_gene: TRBV7-9; j_gene: TRBJ2-7; CDR3aa: CASSRTGDEQYF
v_gene: TRBV4-1; j_gene: TRBJ2-5; CDR3aa: CASSQEFMGDGETQYF
v_gene: TRBV28; j_gene: TRBJ2-3; CDR3aa: CASSLGATTDTQYF
v_gene: TRBV7-6; j_gene: TRBJ2-3; CDR3aa: CASSFSGRVTDTQYF
v_gene: TRBV11-2; j_gene: TRBJ1-2; CDR3aa: CASSLGISAGYTF
v_gene: TRBV15; j_gene: TRBJ1-1; CDR3aa: CATSKGGGEAFF
v_gene: TRBV6-8; j_gene: TRBJ2-3; CDR3aa: CASSYGRRPIYTDTQYF
v_gene: TRBV5-1; j_gene: TRBJ1-2; CDR3aa: CASSFAGSNYGYTF
v_gene: TRBV12-3/TRBV12-4; j_gene: TRBJ2-5; CDR3aa: CASSTVGIEETQYF
v_gene: TRBV20-1; j_gene: TRBJ1-2; CDR3aa: CSARDEASYGYTF
v_gene: TRBV10-1; j_gene: TRBJ2-3; CDR3aa: CASSLCGDCADTQYF
v_gene: TRBV6-5; j_gene: TRBJ2-7; CDR3aa: CASSYHYMGGGPYEQYF
v_gene: TRBV4-2; j_gene: TRBJ2-1; CDR3aa: CASSQEWGSGSNEQFF
v_gene: TRBV5-1; j_gene: TRBJ1-3; CDR3aa: CASSPDRGSGNTIYF
v_gene: TRBV4-2; j_gene: TRBJ1-5; CDR3aa: CASSQENGLLPHF
v_gene: TRBV11-1; j_gene: TRBJ2-5; CDR3aa: CASSLDGRGKRNQETQYF
v_gene: TRBV5-1; j_gene: TRBJ2-3; CDR3aa: CASSIGITTPDTQYF
v_gene: TRBV29-1; j_gene: TRBJ2-5; CDR3aa: CSTSRGLAGETQYF
v_gene: TRBV24-1; j_gene: TRBJ2-5; CDR3aa: CATSDTAGTQYF
v_gene: TRBV2; j_gene: TRBJ2-7; CDR3aa: CASTGGVYEQYF
v_gene: TRBV7-9; j_gene: TRBJ1-4; CDR3aa: CASSSGFDNEKLFF
v_gene: TRBV27; j_gene: TRBJ1-5; CDR3aa: CASSFGGQGASQPQHF
v_gene: TRBV5-1; j_gene: TRBJ2-5; CDR3aa: CASSLGNIGVQETQYF
v_gene: TRBV20-1; j_gene: TRBJ2-7; CDR3aa: CSAPLSYSGAPYEQYF
v_gene: TRBV6-2/TRBV6-3; j_gene: TRBJ1-5; CDR3aa: CASSYGVEGPQHF
v_gene: TRBV5-5; j_gene: TRBJ2-3; CDR3aa: CASSLDWADTQYF
v_gene: TRBV28; j_gene: TRBJ2-4; CDR3aa: CASSGYGSKNIQYF
v_gene: TRBV13; j_gene: TRBJ1-1; CDR3aa: CASSLGIDMNTEAFF
v_gene: TRBV20-1; j_gene: TRBJ2-5; CDR3aa: CSARDNFLAGKQETQYF
v_gene: TRBV5-5; j_gene: TRBJ2-1; CDR3aa: CASSLGTGGYEQFF
v_gene: TRBV7-9; j_gene: TRBJ2-1; CDR3aa: CASSPRVGNEQFF
v_gene: TRBV12-3/TRBV12-4; j_gene: TRBJ2-7; CDR3aa: CASSFAAYEQYF
v_gene: TRBV20-1; j_gene: TRBJ2-6; CDR3aa: CSAPPDPSGANVLTF
v_gene: TRBV11-2; j_gene: TRBJ1-6; CDR3aa: CASSLLTGAYNSPLHF
v_gene: TRBV9; j_gene: TRBJ2-1; CDR3aa: CASSVDGGAFGEQFF
v_gene: TRBV5-1; j_gene: TRBJ2-7; CDR3aa: CASSVPTGAGYEQYF
v_gene: TRBV7-2; j_gene: TRBJ2-1; CDR3aa: CASSTTSGVSYNEQFF
v_gene: TRBV7-8; j_gene: TRBJ1-5; CDR3aa: CASSLEWGSNQPQHF
v_gene: TRBV7-6; j_gene: TRBJ1-1; CDR3aa: CASTLRGATEAFF
v_gene: TRBV11-3; j_gene: TRBJ2-1; CDR3aa: CASSDRDRIWNEQFF
v_gene: TRBV28; j_gene: TRBJ2-3; CDR3aa: CASSPGTTRGTDTQYF
v_gene: TRBV7-9; j_gene: TRBJ2-1; CDR3aa: CASSGTGTSVYNEQFF
v_gene: TRBV6-5; j_gene: TRBJ1-1; CDR3aa: CASSYGGGGTEAFF